Following are 20 T cell receptor beta chains from one sample sequenced in a study of metastatic and nonmetastatic thyroid tumors. TCRdb re-called clones via MiXCR from the PCR reads. The sample has a few thousand clones, 25% to 30% seen once. No treatment had been given to any patient before thyroid surgery. Sequences were obtained from tumor tissue. The source of these receptors is a female donor with papillary thyroid cancer or a benign thyroid nodule (not recorded which). Some clones in this sample may be carry-over from other donors' samples.

The chain recombines TRBV27 with TRBJ2-2; D is possibly TRBD1 or TRBD2 (6 bases each). The CDR3 has 13 amino acids. Trimming left V 6 bases short and J 7 bases short, with 12 bases between. Germline V gene sequence: CDR1 MNHEY, CDR2 SMNVEV (reference sequence). CDR3 DNA: TGTGCCAGCAGGGGGGGCGCCGTCGGGGAGCTGTTTTTT. Protein: CASRGGAVGELFF.

This clone is labeled as medium-sized. V usage is TRBV9 and J usage is TRBJ2-1; 8 bases are shared with TRBD2. This CDR3 is built from 17 residues. Per germline, CDR1 SGDLS and CDR2 YYNGEE. With V trimmed by 4 bases and J by 4 bases, 13 bases remained unmatched. In DNA form, the CDR3 reads TGTGCCAGCAGCCCGCATACGTCGGGAGGGGGGTACAATGAGCAGTTCTTC. This codes for CASSPHTSGGGYNEQFF.

In this sample, this clone turned up many times. V is TRBV6-1 and J is TRBJ1-2; TRBD1 matches at 7 bases. The CDR3 is made up of 13 amino acids. Germline CDR1 is MNHNS and CDR2 is SASEGT. V was clipped by 6 bases and J by 5 bases; unmatched bases: 6. CDR3 region: CASRLDREYGYTF. CDR3 coding DNA: TGTGCCAGCAGACTCGACAGGGAATATGGCTACACCTTC.

In its sample, this clone was seen a few times. The chain joins TRBV12-3 or TRBV12-4 to TRBJ2-7, with D unresolved. The CDR3 is made up of 13 amino acids. Trimming pared 5 bases from V and 2 bases from J, leaving 10 bases between. The CDR3 coding sequence is TGTGCCAGCAGTATCGACGGCCCCTACGAGCAGTACTTC. This translates into CASSIDGPYEQYF.

This clone is categorized as large. This chain links TRBV6-1 with TRBJ1-2; no clear D. V was cut by 5 bases and J by 3 bases, with 13 bases left in between. Germline CDR1 is MNHNS and CDR2 is SASEGT. CDR3 length: 14 residues. The CDR3 spells CASSYLPPYYGYTF. Here the CDR3 DNA reads TGTGCCAGCAGTTATTTACCCCCCTACTATGGCTACACCTTC.

This clone was observed a few times. The rearrangement uses TRBV2 and TRBJ2-7; 8 nucleotides match TRBD1. The CDR3 runs to 14 residues. Per germline, CDR1 SNHLY and CDR2 FYNNEI. The J segment lost 7 bases and the V segment lost 5 bases, leaving 10 bases of the junction unmatched. The CDR3 DNA reads TGTGCCAGCAGTCATACCGACAGGGGTGGGGAGCAGTACTTC. It encodes CASSHTDRGGEQYF.

V and J are TRBV29-1 and TRBJ2-1; TRBD1 aligns across 8 bases. The CDR3 runs to 12 residues. V lost 6 bases and J lost 4; bases outside the gene matches: 2. CDR1 is SQVTM and CDR2 is ANQGSEA in the germline V gene. The CDR3 DNA reads TGCAGCGTGGACAGGGAATACAATGAGCAGTTCTTC. This encodes CSVDREYNEQFF.

The CDR3, as DNA: TGCAGCTTCCTTGGGGCCTATGGCTACACCTTC. It translates to CSFLGAYGYTF. The chain employs TRBV29-1 and TRBJ1-2; D is possibly TRBD1 (5 bases). The ends were cut back, 8 bases at V and 4 bases at J, with 11 bases in the middle. The CDR3 extends over 11 amino acids. Germline V gene sequence: CDR1 SQVTM, CDR2 ANQGSEA.

The rearrangement links TRBV6-1 to TRBJ1-5; tentatively, D is TRBD1 (6 bases). Deletions cut 8 bases from V and 6 bases from J, with 20 bases between. The germline V gene encodes CDR1 MNHNS and CDR2 SASEGT. The CDR3 has 15 residues. CDR3 loop: CASSKGGSMVQPQHF. The CDR3, as DNA: TGTGCCAGCTCGAAGGGGGGTTCGATGGTTCAGCCCCAGCATTTT.

By frequency in the sample, this clone is large. The chain employs TRBV7-8 and TRBJ2-5; the D gene is possibly TRBD2 (5 bases). V lost 6 bases and J lost 4, with 15 bases in between. This CDR3 is built from 14 residues. Germline CDR1 is SGHVS and CDR2 is FQNEAQ. This chain's CDR3 is CASRLLRGTETQYF. The CDR3 DNA follows: TGTGCCAGCAGGCTCCTTCGGGGAACAGAGACCCAGTACTTC.

This clone occurred a few times. CDR3 protein: CASSLGGNTEAFF. CDR3 bases: TGTGCCAGCAGTTTAGGGGGGAACACTGAAGCTTTCTTT. The rearrangement links TRBV12-3 or TRBV12-4 to TRBJ1-1; D gene ambiguous. V gave up 1 base and J gave up 1 base, with 4 bases separating them. This CDR3 is 13 amino acids long.

This clone was seen a handful of times. V and J are TRBV24-1 and TRBJ2-1; 8 bases map to TRBD1. V dropped 8 bases and J dropped 4; count of bases not matched to a gene: 9. Germline CDR1 is KGHDR and CDR2 is SFDVKD. This CDR3 comprises 15 residues. The CDR3 DNA reads TGTGCCACCACCCAGACAGGGGCGCCATACAATGAGCAGTTCTTC. Amino acid sequence: CATTQTGAPYNEQFF.

The J gene is TRBJ2-1, the V gene TRBV11-2; 10 nucleotides align to TRBD2. The length of the CDR3 is 16 residues. Germline assignment: CDR1 SGHAT and CDR2 FQNNGV. V was clipped by 5 bases and J by 10 bases; unmatched bases: 14. CDR3 sequence: CASSLLVSGRAEEQFF. The CDR3 DNA is TGTGCCAGCAGCCTTCTCGTGAGCGGGAGGGCCGAAGAGCAGTTCTTC.

There are a few counts of this clone. Since no conserved phenylalanine or tryptophan closes the CDR3, a read error is the likely cause. The chain joins TRBV27 to TRBJ1-2; D uncertain. Germline values: CDR1 MNHEY, CDR2 SMNVEV (reference sequence). CDR3 length equals 13 residues. CDR3 sequence reads: CSSSLRCNYGYTL. CDR3 bases: TGTTCCAGCAGTTTACGGTGCAACTATGGCTACACCCTC.

By proportion, this clone is large. The rearrangement uses TRBV30 and TRBJ1-5, with a possible D match to TRBD1 (5 bases). Trimming left V 8 bases short and J 7 bases short, with 15 bases between. Germline assignment: CDR1 GTSNPN and CDR2 SVGIG (reference sequence). The CDR3 length is 12 residues. The CDR3 loop reads CALRQGAQPQHF. The CDR3 region has the DNA TGTGCCCTCCGGCAGGGTGCCCAGCCCCAGCATTTT.

This clone is labeled as medium-sized. V and J are TRBV4-2 and TRBJ1-1, with TRBD1 matching 7 bases. After removal of 1 base from V and 4 bases from J, the junction contained 6 bases not matched to a gene. The CDR3 loop spans 15 amino acids. From germline, CDR1 is LGHNA and CDR2 YNFKEQ. CDR3 in DNA: TGTGCCAGCAGCCAAGGAAGGGGGCTTGGCACTGAAGCTTTCTTT. This codes for CASSQGRGLGTEAFF.

In this sample, this clone is large. V and J are TRBV10-2 and TRBJ2-7, with 9 bases lining up with TRBD2. V was pared by 4 bases and J by 0 bases, with 4 bases of the junction left unmatched. The CDR3 loop spans 15 amino acids. From germline, CDR1 is WSHSY and CDR2 SAAADI. CDR3 protein: CASSAREGSSYEQYF. The CDR3 DNA reads as TGCGCCAGCAGTGCGCGGGAGGGGTCCTCCTACGAGCAGTACTTC.

By sample share, this clone is medium-sized. The gene calls are TRBV5-5 and TRBJ1-1; D uncertain. CDR1 is SGHKS and CDR2 is YYEKEE in the germline V gene (reference sequence). The germline V and J ends were trimmed by 0 bases and 6 bases, with 9 bases remaining between them. The CDR3 extends over 13 amino acids. CDR3 sequence reads: CASSLVGHPEAFF. The CDR3, as DNA: TGTGCCAGCAGCTTGGTGGGCCATCCTGAAGCTTTCTTT.

This clone qualifies as medium-sized. At one of its ends the junction is not consistent with the germline gene, which may arise from a read error. V and J are TRBV11-2 and TRBJ2-7; D call uncertain. The CDR3 contains 12 residues. Looked up from germline, CDR1 is SGHAT and CDR2 is FQNNGV. The CDR3 bases are TGTGCCAGCAGCTTATTGCGGTGGGGAATGGACTTC. Protein: CASSLLRWGMDF.

This clone showed up just a few times. This chain links TRBV6-1 with TRBJ1-2; 7 bases agree with TRBD1. The CDR3 consists of 16 residues. Germline loops: CDR1 MNHNS, CDR2 SASEGT. J gave up 5 bases and V 7 bases, and 16 bases lay outside the gene matches. In nucleotides, the CDR3 is TGTGCCAGCATTCCTATCCGGACAGGAGGAGGATATGGCTACACCTTC. It yields the protein CASIPIRTGGGYGYTF.